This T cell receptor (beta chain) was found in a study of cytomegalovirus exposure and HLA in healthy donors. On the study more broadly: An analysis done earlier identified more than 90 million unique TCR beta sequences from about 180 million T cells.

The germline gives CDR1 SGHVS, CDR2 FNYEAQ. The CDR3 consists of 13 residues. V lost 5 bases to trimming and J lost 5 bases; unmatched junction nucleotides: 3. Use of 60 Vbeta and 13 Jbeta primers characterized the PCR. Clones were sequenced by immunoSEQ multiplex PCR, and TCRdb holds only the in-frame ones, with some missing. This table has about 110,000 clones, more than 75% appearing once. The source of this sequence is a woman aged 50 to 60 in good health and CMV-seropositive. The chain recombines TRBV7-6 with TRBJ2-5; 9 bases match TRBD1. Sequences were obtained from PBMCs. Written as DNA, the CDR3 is TGTGCCAGCAGCAACAGGGGGCCGGAGACCCAGTACTTC. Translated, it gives CASSNRGPETQYF. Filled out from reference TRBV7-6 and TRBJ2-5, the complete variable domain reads GAGVSQSPRYKVTKRGQDVALRCDPISGHVSLYWYRQALGQGPEFLTYFNYEAQQDKSGLPNDRFSAERPEGSISTLTIQRTEQRDSAMYRCASSNRGPETQYFGPGTRLLVL.